The present entry profiles one TCR beta chain with its context. The specificity of this receptor is unknown. No much larger clonotype is one base removed from it; base qualities were not supplied. This sample was taken from a study of T cell responses to AZD1222 COVID-19 vaccine (dated by TCRdb to the early 2020s). The study in broad terms: TCR sequencing covered about 230 trial participants: 207 given two doses of AZD1222 and around 26 given two doses of MenACWY control vaccine. Enrollment into the trials was organized by age into subgroups of 18-55, 56-69 and 70-plus years, and those subgroups contained roughly 160, 29 and 62 TCR-sequenced participants, respectively.

Study-wide conclusions, independent of this receptor: Only five to seven AZD1222 recipients were SARS-CoV-2 seropositive at baseline, limiting conclusions about previously exposed vaccinees. The vaccine-associated CD4 TCRs covered the entire spike protein, and the dominant responses fell in regions 160-218 and 743-854. Because no day 14 peak-response samples were available, repertoires were characterized only after the peak T cell response. The 56-69-year group was small, and its depth increase did not reach significance, likely because of low power. Most participants were white British and females outnumbered males, and the authors suggested that clonal diversity may have been underestimated. After two AZD1222 doses, both the breadth and the depth of spike-specific TCRs were significantly higher than at day 0 and than in MenACWY recipients. Nearly half of unique spike-specific TCRs reportedly recognized epitopes outside regions mutated in the B.1.351 and B.1.1.7 variants.

The sample's time point label, decoded: about 28 days (+/-7) after the second vaccine dose. The sample's treatment or condition label, decoded: meningococcal conjugate vaccine given as trial control. Samples from vaccinated people were obtained from the UK trials COV001 and COV002, which included a single-blind randomized controlled phase 2/3 trial of AZD1222 (ChAdOx1 nCoV-19) in healthy adults. Trial participant PBMC samples were collected at day 0 and day 28 after the second dose for TCRbeta chain sequencing. Based on the germline V gene, the CDR1 and CDR2 sequences are WSHSY and SAAADI. Trimming takes 7 bases from V and 4 bases from J, and the germline ends sit 16 bases apart. The CDR3 holds 14 amino acids from the cysteine to the phenylalanine. Just the 42-base CDR3 DNA is kept, in frame starting at base 1. The CDR3 regions of human TCRbeta chains were subjected to immunosequencing. From the authors' description of their analysis: TCRs in the repertoires were matched against a reference library of SARS-CoV-2-specific TCRs that had been generated with the MIRA antigen-specificity platform. Breadth meant the fraction of unique TCRs that were SARS-CoV-2-associated, whereas depth meant the fraction of total T cells that were SARS-CoV-2-associated. Using the MIRA data, each spike-specific TCR was mapped to the spike region that the TCR reacts to and placed in a CD4 or CD8 class. Log10-transformed breadth and depth values were compared by one-way ANOVA with Sidak's multiple comparisons tests. Here the immuneACCESS table is served through TCRdb, limited to in-frame sequences with V and J called. Missing clones are a known gap in these copies; in checked studies unresolved V genes cover under half, and the rest lacks a known reason. From that table come the V and J calls and clone size; the DNA was used to work out D and trimming. The sample profile shows under 200,000 clones; around nine tenths of them were found once. The ten largest clones take up approximately 4% of the sample.

The rearranged chain carries TRBV10-2 and TRBJ1-2; a confident D gene designation cannot be given. The TCR originated in an adult who received the MenACWY meningococcal vaccine as a control. The input for sequencing was peripheral blood, taken 28 days after the second dose of the MenACWY control vaccine. The DNA sequence is as follows: TGCGCCAGCAAGGAGCCGGGCCCAGCCTATGGCTACACCTTC. This gives the protein CASKEPGPAYGYTF.